This TCR beta chain stems from a study of blood T cell repertoires in COVID-19. Across the whole study: The study drew acute and convalescent COVID-19 samples from the United States, Italy and Spain.

CDR3 length: 14 amino acids. Trimming pared 4 bases from V and 7 bases from J, leaving 14 bases between. Germline CDR1 and CDR2: MDHEN and SYDVKM. Per the study methods: Reference gene primer amplification gave nucleated cell count estimates. Data came from immunoSEQ multiplex PCR; TCRdb stores just in-frame clones and leaves some out. That table gives V, J and clone size, and the DNA gave D and trimming. This table holds 160,000 or so clones, approximately 90% found once. The chain recombines TRBV28 with TRBJ2-1, with D perhaps matching TRBD2 (6 bases). Specimen: peripheral blood. The source of this sequence is a woman aged 40 to 49 with acute or convalescent COVID-19. CDR3 sequence reads: CASSSPAGLNEQFF. The CDR3 coding sequence is TGTGCCAGCAGTTCACCCGCGGGGTTGAATGAGCAGTTCTTC.